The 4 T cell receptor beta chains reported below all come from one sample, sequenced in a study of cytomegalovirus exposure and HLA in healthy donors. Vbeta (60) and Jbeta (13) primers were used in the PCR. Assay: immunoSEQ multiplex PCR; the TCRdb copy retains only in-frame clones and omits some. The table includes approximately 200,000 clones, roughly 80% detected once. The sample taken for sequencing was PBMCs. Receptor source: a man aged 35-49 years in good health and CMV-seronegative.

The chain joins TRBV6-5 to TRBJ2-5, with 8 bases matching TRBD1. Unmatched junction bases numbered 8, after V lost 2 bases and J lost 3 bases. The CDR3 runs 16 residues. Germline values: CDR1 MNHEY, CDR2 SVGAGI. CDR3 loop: CASSYPDRASKETQYF. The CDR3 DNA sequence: TGTGCCAGCAGTTACCCGGACAGGGCCTCCAAAGAGACCCAGTACTTC.

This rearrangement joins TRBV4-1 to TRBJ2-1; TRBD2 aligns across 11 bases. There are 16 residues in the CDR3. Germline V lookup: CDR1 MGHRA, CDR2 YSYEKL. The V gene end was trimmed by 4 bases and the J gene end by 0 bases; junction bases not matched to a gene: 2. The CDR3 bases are TGCGCCAGCAGCCCAACTAGCGGGGGCTCCTACAATGAGCAGTTCTTC. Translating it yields CASSPTSGGSYNEQFF.

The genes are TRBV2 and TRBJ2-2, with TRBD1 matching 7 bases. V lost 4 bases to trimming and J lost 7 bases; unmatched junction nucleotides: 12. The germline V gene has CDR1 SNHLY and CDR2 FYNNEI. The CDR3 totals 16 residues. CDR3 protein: CASSGQLQGFGGELFF. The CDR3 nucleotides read TGTGCCAGCAGTGGACAACTACAGGGGTTCGGCGGGGAGCTGTTTTTT.

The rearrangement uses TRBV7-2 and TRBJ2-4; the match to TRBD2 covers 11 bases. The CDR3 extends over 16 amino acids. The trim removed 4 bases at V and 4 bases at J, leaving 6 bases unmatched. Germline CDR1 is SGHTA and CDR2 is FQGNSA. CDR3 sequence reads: CASSSLAGGRKNIQYF. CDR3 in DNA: TGTGCCAGCAGCTCGCTAGCGGGGGGTCGGAAAAACATTCAGTACTTC.